The present entry profiles one TCR beta chain with its context. Its target is not known. The ends were cut back, 9 bases at V and 0 bases at J, with 12 bases in the middle. The CDR3 extends over 14 amino acids. Per germline, CDR1 LNHDA and CDR2 SQIVND (reference sequence). Every donor was a healthy person donating bone marrow. The sample originates from a study of cytomegalovirus exposure and HLA in healthy donors. The PCR had 60 Vbeta and 13 Jbeta primers. Profiling relied on immunoSEQ multiplex PCR, and the TCRdb table lists in-frame clones only, not all of them. Among over 150,000 clones listed, about two thirds were seen once. Findings and limits, study-wide: A later analysis found most CMV-associated TCR beta chains apparently HLA-restricted. Most sequenced TCRs were rare (though some public TCRs occurred in many donors). Accurate prediction of HLA-A and HLA-B alleles (for most subjects) was reportedly achieved from TCR beta sequences.

The source is a woman aged 18-29 years in good health and CMV-seropositive. The sequenced material came from PBMCs. The chain employs TRBV19 and TRBJ1-3; a possible D gene is TRBD1 (6 bases). The CDR3, as DNA: TGTGCCAGCACTACAGGGAGCTCTGGAAACACCATATATTTT. It codes for CASTTGSSGNTIYF. Full variable domain (outside the CDR3, taken from reference TRBV19 and TRBJ1-3): DGGITQSPKYLFRKEGQNVTLSCEQNLNHDAMYWYRQDPGQGLRLIYYSQIVNDFQKGDIAEGYSVSREKKESFPLTVTSAQKNPTAFYLCASTTGSSGNTIYFGEGSWLTVV.